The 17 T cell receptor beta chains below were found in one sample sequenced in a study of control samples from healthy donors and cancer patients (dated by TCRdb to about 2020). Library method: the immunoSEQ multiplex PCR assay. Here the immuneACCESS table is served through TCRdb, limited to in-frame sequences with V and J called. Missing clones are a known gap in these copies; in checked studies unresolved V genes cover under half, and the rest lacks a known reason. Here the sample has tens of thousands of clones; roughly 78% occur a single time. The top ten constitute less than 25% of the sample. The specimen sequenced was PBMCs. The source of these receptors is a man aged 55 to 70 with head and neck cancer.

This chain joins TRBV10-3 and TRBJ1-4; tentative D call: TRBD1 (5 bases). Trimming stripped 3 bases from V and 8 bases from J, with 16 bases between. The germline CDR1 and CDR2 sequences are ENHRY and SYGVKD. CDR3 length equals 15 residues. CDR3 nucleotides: TGTGCCATCAGTGAAGGGGAGACCGGCGGGGAAAAACTGTTTTTT. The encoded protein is CAISEGETGGEKLFF.

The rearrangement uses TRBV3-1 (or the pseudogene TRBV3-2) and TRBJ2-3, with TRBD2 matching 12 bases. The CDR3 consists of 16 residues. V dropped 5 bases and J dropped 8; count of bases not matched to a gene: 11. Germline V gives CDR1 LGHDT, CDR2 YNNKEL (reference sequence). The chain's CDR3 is CASSSSGRAVGITQYF. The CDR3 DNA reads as TGTGCCAGCAGCTCTAGCGGGAGGGCCGTAGGTATTACGCAGTATTTT.

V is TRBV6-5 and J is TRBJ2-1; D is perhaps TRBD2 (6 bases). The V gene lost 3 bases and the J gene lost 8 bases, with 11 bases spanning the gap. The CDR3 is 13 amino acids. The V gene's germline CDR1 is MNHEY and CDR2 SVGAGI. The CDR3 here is CASSYNWGDEQFF. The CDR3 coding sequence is TGTGCCAGCAGTTATAACTGGGGGGATGAGCAGTTCTTC.

In DNA form, the CDR3 reads TGTGCCAGCAAGTGGGGGGGTCAGCCCCAGCATTTT. This encodes CASKWGGQPQHF. This sequence joins TRBV27 and TRBJ1-5, with D perhaps matching TRBD1 (5 bases). The CDR3 spans 12 residues. CDR1 MNHEY and CDR2 SMNVEV come from the germline V gene (reference sequence). V lost 7 bases and J lost 6, with 10 bases in between.

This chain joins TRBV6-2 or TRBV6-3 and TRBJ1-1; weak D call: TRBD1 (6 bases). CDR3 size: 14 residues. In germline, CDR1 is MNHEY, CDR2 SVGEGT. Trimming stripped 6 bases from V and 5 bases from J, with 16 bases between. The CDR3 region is CASSVFTGLTEAFF. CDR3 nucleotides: TGTGCCAGCAGCGTATTTACAGGGTTAACTGAAGCTTTCTTT.

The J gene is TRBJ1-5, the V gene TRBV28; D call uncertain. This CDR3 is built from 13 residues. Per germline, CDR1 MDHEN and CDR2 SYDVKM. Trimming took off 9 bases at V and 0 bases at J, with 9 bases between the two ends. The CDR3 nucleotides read TGTGCCAGTAGGGTTAATAGCAATCAGCCCCAGCATTTT. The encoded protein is CASRVNSNQPQHF.

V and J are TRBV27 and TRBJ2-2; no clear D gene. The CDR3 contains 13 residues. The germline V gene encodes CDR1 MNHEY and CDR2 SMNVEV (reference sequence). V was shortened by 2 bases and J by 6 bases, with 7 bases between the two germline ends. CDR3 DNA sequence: TGTGCCAGCAGTTTAGTCGTTGCCGGGGAGCTGTTTTTT. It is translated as CASSLVVAGELFF.

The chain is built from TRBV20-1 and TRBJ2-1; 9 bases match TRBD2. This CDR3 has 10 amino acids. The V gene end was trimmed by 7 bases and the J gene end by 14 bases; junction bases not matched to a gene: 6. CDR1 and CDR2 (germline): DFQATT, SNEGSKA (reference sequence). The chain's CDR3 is CSVPGLAEFF. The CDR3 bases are TGCAGTGTCCCGGGACTAGCAGAGTTCTTC.

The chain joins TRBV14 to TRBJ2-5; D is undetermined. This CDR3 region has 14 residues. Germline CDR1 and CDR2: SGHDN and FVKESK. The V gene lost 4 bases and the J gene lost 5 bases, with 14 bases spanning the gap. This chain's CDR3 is CASSRGSPKETQYF. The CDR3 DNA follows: TGTGCCAGCAGCCGGGGTTCTCCCAAGGAGACCCAGTACTTC.

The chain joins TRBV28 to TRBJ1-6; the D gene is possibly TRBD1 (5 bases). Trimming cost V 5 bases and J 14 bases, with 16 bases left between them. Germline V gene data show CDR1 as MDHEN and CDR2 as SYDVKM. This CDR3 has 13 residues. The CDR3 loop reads CASSAPGRFALHF. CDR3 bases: TGTGCCAGCAGTGCTCCAGGGCGGTTTGCCCTCCACTTT.

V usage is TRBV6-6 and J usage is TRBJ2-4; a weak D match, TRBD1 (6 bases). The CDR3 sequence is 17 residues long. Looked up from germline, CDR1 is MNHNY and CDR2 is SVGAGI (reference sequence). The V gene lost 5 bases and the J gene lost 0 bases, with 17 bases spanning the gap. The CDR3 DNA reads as TGTGCCAGCAGTCTCGGACAGTTACCTCTAGCCAAAAACATTCAGTACTTC. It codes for CASSLGQLPLAKNIQYF.

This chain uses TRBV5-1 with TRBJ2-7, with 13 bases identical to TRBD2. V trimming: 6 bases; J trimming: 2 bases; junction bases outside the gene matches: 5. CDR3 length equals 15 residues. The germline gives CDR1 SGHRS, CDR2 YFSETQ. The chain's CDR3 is CASTTGTSGTYEQYF. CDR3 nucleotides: TGCGCCAGCACGACCGGGACTAGCGGGACCTACGAGCAGTACTTC.

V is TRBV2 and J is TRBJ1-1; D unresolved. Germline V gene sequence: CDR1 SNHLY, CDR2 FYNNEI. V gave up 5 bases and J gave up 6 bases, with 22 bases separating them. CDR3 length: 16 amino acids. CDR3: CASSYQRPPGIPEAFF. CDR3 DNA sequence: TGTGCCAGCAGTTACCAGAGACCTCCGGGAATACCTGAAGCTTTCTTT. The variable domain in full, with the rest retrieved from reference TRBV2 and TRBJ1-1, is EPEVTQTPSHQVTQMGQEVILRCVPISNHLYFYWYRQILGQKVEFLVSFYNNEISEKSEIFDDQFSVERPDGSNFTLKIRSTKLEDSAMYFCASSYQRPPGIPEAFFGQGTRLTVV.

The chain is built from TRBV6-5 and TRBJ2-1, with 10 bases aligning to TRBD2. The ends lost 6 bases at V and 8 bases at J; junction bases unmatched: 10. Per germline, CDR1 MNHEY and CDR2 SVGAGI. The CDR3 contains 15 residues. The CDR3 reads CASSHGLAVGDEQFF. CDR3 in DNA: TGTGCCAGCAGCCACGGACTAGCGGTGGGCGATGAGCAGTTCTTC.

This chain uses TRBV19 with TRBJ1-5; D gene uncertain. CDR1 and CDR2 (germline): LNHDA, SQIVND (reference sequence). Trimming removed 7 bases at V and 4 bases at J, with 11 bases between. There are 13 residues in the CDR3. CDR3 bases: TGTGCCAGTAAGGTGAAGGGAAATCAGCCCCAGCATTTT. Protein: CASKVKGNQPQHF. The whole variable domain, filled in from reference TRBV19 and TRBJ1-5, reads DGGITQSPKYLFRKEGQNVTLSCEQNLNHDAMYWYRQDPGQGLRLIYYSQIVNDFQKGDIAEGYSVSREKKESFPLTVTSAQKNPTAFYLCASKVKGNQPQHFGDGTRLSIL.

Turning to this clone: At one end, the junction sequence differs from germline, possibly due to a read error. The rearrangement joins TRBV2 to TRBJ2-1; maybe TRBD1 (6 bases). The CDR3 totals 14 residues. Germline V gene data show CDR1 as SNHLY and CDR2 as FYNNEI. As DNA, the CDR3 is TGTGCCAGCAGAGAAGACAGGTTAGACAATGAGCAGTTCTTC. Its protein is CASREDRLDNEQFF.

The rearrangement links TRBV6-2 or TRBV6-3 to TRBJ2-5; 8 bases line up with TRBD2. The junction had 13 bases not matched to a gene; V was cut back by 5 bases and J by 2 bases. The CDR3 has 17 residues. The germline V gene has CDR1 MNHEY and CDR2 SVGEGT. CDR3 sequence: CASSKTRSGTSQETQYF. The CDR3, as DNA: TGTGCCAGCAGTAAGACCCGTAGCGGGACTTCGCAAGAGACCCAGTACTTC.